The present T cell receptor beta chain was sequenced within a study of CD8 T cells in Susac syndrome (dated by TCRdb to between 2017 and 2020). Notes on the research overall: Among the Susac syndrome patients who were sequenced, clinically active disease was present in more than 5 and clinical remission was observed in roughly eight. At the time of blood withdrawal, Susac syndrome patients were either therapy-naive, taking corticosteroids (with some also receiving IVIg), or on IVIg alone. Repertoire sequencing was used to test whether CD8+ T cell activation and differentiation in Susac syndrome was antigen driven. The clonality of the CD8+ T cell repertoire was compared across about a dozen healthy donors, some 14 Susac syndrome patients and around 15 multiple sclerosis patients. The investigation overall reported the following: Around 15 and five Susac-specific public clones were found in the total CD8+ and CD8+ TEMRA repertoires, respectively. CD8+ repertoires in Susac syndrome showed clonal expansion, which was highest in CD8+ TEMRA cells and was greater in clinically active patients than in remitting patients. The number of individuals in the TCR sequencing and HLA analysis was recognized as being relatively small.

RNA was extracted with the RNeasy kit and about 0.45 to 1 ug was reverse transcribed using random hexamers. TCR beta CDR3 regions were amplified with the immunoSEQ multiplex PCR assay covering 54 Vbeta and 13 Jbeta segments. Bias from PCR amplification was corrected by using a synthetic template baseline for primer optimization and for computational correction. Processing in the source paper ran as follows. Reads were annotated to V, D and J genes according to IMGT and were analyzed with immunoSEQ Analyzer, with only productive sequences retained. Clonality was computed as one minus Shannon entropy normalized by log2 of the number of productive unique sequences. Public and private clones were assessed among the 100 most prevalent clones of each patient and control. A clone was defined as Susac-specific if it was absent from the healthy and MS cohorts, from roughly 1,000 published viral clones and from other ImmuneACCESS disease sequences. TCRdb took the public reads, trimmed them with fastp at Q25, ran MiXCR for clone calling and kept in-frame beta chains. Each CDR3 protein appears once, grouped with its most common genes and DNA. The V and J calls were not made by the authors but by TCRdb's processing. The sample table records about 110,000 distinct CDR3 sequences; approximately 93% of these occur just once. Over 0.4% of the sample is held by the ten biggest clonotypes.

CDR1 and CDR2, per the germline V gene, are SGHVS and FNYEAQ. The germline V and J ends show losses of 10 bases and 1 base respectively, and no gene match explains 12 bases of the junction. The CDR3 holds 15 amino acids from the cysteine to the phenylalanine. CDR3 DNA only is kept here, 45 bases in frame from base 1. Peripheral blood CD8+ and CD4+ T cells from healthy donors, Susac syndrome patients and multiple sclerosis patients were profiled using high-throughput TCR beta sequencing. The Susac syndrome patients fulfilled recently defined diagnostic criteria for either definite or probable disease. Bulk CD8+ and CD4+ T cells were purified magnetically by negative isolation, whereas CD8+ TEMRA cells were enriched by FACS. Blood was collected in EDTA tubes and processed within 24 hours, with PBMCs isolated through density gradient centrifugation. PBMCs destined for TCR sequencing were cryopreserved in liquid nitrogen and later thawed in a 37 °C water bath. The sorted or isolated CD4+, CD8+ and CD8+ TEMRA cells had a purity of 90% or higher.

Of note for this clonotype: Its antigen specificity is not known. Base-call qualities are not available, and no considerably larger clone is one nucleotide away.

The sequenced sample consisted of CD8+ T cells from PBMCs. The TCR sequence derives from a human donor with Susac syndrome. The chain employs TRBV7-6 and TRBJ2-5, with 7 bases aligning to TRBD2. CDR3 reads: CATGEGRAIQETQYF. In nucleotides, the sequence is TGTGCCACTGGGGAGGGCAGGGCGATCCAAGAGACCCAGTACTTC.